This TCR beta chain was recorded in a study of human T cells and chemical hapten exposure. In the study overall: The sensitizing agent was 2% DPC, placed on 2 cm by 2 cm of upper inner arm skin.

CDR3 length: 16 amino acids. Looked up from germline, CDR1 is SGHDT and CDR2 is YYEEEE. V dropped 1 base and J dropped 1; count of bases not matched to a gene: 4. Time point described: patch test 1, 2 weeks after DPC sensitization. Treatment: therapeutic diphenylcyclopropenone sensitization with weekly scalp DPC. On this clonotype itself: Antigen: not known.

Study-wide points: Donors' alopecia may make their immune response differ from healthy people's.

Unique molecular identifiers were attached to individual cDNA molecules within the library. MiXCR, applied by TCRdb to the RACE reads, yields one record per CDR3 protein. The sample includes about 360,000 distinct CDR3 sequences, around 5% of them seen just once. The V call is TRBV5-6, the J call TRBJ1-3, with 8 bases fitting TRBD1. The TCR sequence derives from a woman aged 50 to 65 with alopecia areata. Some clones in this sample may be carry-over from other donors' samples. Sample: whole blood, taken in connection with sensitization to the hapten diphenylcyclopropenone (DPC). The CDR3 nucleotides are TGTGCCAGCAGCTTGAGGCAGGGGGCTTCTGGAAACACCATATATTTT. Translation: CASSLRQGASGNTIYF.